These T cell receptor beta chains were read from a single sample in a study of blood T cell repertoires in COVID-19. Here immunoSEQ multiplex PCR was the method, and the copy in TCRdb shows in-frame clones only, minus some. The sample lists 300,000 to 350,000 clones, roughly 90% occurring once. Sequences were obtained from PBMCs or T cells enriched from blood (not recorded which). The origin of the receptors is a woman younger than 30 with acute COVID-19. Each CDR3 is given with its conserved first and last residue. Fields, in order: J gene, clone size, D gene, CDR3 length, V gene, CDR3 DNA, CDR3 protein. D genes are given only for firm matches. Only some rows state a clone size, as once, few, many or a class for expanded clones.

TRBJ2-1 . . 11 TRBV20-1 TGCAGTGCTAGAGCTAGCAATGAGCAGTTCTTC CSARASNEQFF
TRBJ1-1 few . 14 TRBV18 TGTGCCAGCTCATCCCTAATCCCCGTTACTGAAGCTTTCTTT CASSSLIPVTEAFF
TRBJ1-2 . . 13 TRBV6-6 TGTGCCAGCAGCCCAGGGGCTTCCTATGGCTACACCTTC CASSPGASYGYTF
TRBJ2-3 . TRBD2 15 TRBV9 TGTGCCAGCAGTGAGCGGGAGGGTATCACAGATACGCAGTATTTT CASSEREGITDTQYF
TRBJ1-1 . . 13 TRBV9 TGTGCCAGCAGCGTAGGAGGAAGAGCTGAAGCTTTCTTT CASSVGGRAEAFF
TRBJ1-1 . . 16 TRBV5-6 TGTGCCAGCAGCTTGGCCCTGACAAATATGAACACTGAAGCTTTCTTT CASSLALTNMNTEAFF
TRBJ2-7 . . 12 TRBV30 TGTGCCTGGAGTGATACAGGCTACGAGCAGTACTTC CAWSDTGYEQYF
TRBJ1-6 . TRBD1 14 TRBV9 TGTGCCAGCAGCGACGGACAGGGTAATTCACCCCTCCACTTT CASSDGQGNSPLHF
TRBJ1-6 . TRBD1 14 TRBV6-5 TGTGCCAGCAGCCTTGACAGGGGTGGATCACCCCTCCACTTT CASSLDRGGSPLHF
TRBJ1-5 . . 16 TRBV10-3 TGTGCCATCAGCCGAGATGTTTCCGCTAACAATCAGCCCCAGCATTTT CAISRDVSANNQPQHF
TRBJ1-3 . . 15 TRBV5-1 TGCGCCAGCAGCTTGAGGGAGAGCTCTGGAAACACCATATATTTT CASSLRESSGNTIYF
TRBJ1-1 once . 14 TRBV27 TGTGCCAGCAGTTTAGCTGGGAGGGGCACTGAAGCTTTCTTT CASSLAGRGTEAFF